Presented here are 26 T cell receptor beta chains from one specimen sequenced in a study of T cells after yellow fever vaccination. TCRdb processed the 5' RACE reads anew with MiXCR; each CDR3 protein has one entry. Among approximately 580,000 distinct CDR3 sequences listed, about a sixth were seen once. The sample in question was PBMCs, obtained less than 6 days after the first yellow fever vaccination. These receptors came from a man younger than 35 who received the YFV17D yellow fever vaccine.

V gene TRBV30 combines with J gene TRBJ1-1, with a weak D call TRBD1 (5 bases). The ends were cut back, 8 bases at V and 0 bases at J, with 10 bases in the middle. CDR3 length equals 12 residues. Germline CDR1 GTSNPN, CDR2 SVGIG (reference sequence). In nucleotides, the CDR3 is TGTGCCCAACGGGGGTTGAACACTGAAGCTTTCTTT. It specifies CAQRGLNTEAFF.

On this clonotype itself: It may be a read error: a sequence one base away is much more abundant. The V gene is TRBV6-1, the J gene TRBJ1-1, with D possibly TRBD1 on 5 matching bases. V lost 6 bases and J lost 1, with 9 bases in between. The CDR3 is made up of 13 amino acids. Germline-derived CDR1 and CDR2 are MNHNS and SASEGT. The CDR3 nucleotides are TGTGCCAGCAGGTCCGACAGGAACACTGAAGCTTTCTTT. Its translation is CASRSDRNTEAFF.

In this sample, this clonotype turned up a few times. V and J are TRBV5-1 and TRBJ2-6; D is ambiguous. CDR3 length: 15 residues. The ends were cut back, 1 base at V and 2 bases at J, with 7 bases in the middle. CDR1 and CDR2 from the germline V gene are SGHRS and YFSETQ. The CDR3 is CASSLTQTGANVLTF. The DNA of the CDR3 is TGCGCCAGCAGCTTGACGCAGACTGGGGCCAACGTCCTGACTTTC.

This clonotype was recorded a few times. The chain joins TRBV14 to TRBJ2-7; weak D call: TRBD2 (5 bases). V lost 3 bases and J lost 7, with 19 bases in between. The CDR3 is made up of 15 amino acids. Germline V gene sequence: CDR1 SGHDN, CDR2 FVKESK. For the CDR3, the DNA is TGTGCCAGCAGCCAGAGCGGTGCCCCCCCTGAAGAGCAGTACGTC. Translated, it gives CASSQSGAPPEEQYV.

This clonotype has only one observation. The rearrangement links TRBV9 to TRBJ2-7; 10 nucleotides agree with TRBD1. The CDR3 has 16 residues. Per germline, CDR1 SGDLS and CDR2 YYNGEE. Germline trimming cut 2 bases from V and 7 bases from J; bases unmatched to any gene: 12. CDR3 nucleotides: TGTGCCAGCAGCGTTACAGCCGGGACAGGGGTTGGTGAGCAGTACGTC. Encoded protein: CASSVTAGTGVGEQYV.

This clonotype was seen a few times. The gene calls are TRBV5-1 and TRBJ2-1; 7 bases fit TRBD1. This CDR3 comprises 15 residues. CDR1 SGHRS and CDR2 YFSETQ come from the germline V gene. Losses at the gene ends were 5 bases for V and 0 bases for J; bases not matched to a gene: 5. DNA of the CDR3: TGCGCCAGCAGATTACGACAGGGCTCCTACAATGAGCAGTTCTTC. Its protein product is CASRLRQGSYNEQFF.

In its sample, this clonotype was seen a few times. The chain has TRBV12-3 or TRBV12-4 and TRBJ1-4, with 8 nucleotides matching TRBD1. The V segment lost 3 bases and the J segment 3 bases; nucleotides outside the gene matches: 3. The CDR3 is made up of 15 amino acids. The CDR3 spells CASSFRGRANEKLFF. The CDR3 region has the DNA TGTGCCAGCAGTTTCAGGGGGCGAGCTAATGAAAAACTGTTTTTT.

This clonotype was detected a few times. This sequence joins TRBV6-2 or TRBV6-3 and TRBJ2-3; D gene ambiguous. Germline CDR1 is MNHEY and CDR2 is SVGEGT. Trimming cost V 6 bases and J 0 bases, with 7 bases left between them. This CDR3 has 13 residues. The CDR3 nucleotides read TGTGCCAGCAGCAAGTTCAGCACAGATACGCAGTATTTT. This translates into CASSKFSTDTQYF.

This clonotype was seen a handful of times. The V call is TRBV29-1, the J call TRBJ2-2; D gene unclear. The CDR3 length is 12 residues. Per germline, CDR1 SQVTM and CDR2 ANQGSEA. V was cut by 2 bases and J by 6 bases, with 7 bases left in between. The DNA for the CDR3 is TGCAGCGTTGAATTCGGGTCCGGGGAGCTGTTTTTT. This sequence encodes CSVEFGSGELFF.

This clonotype was seen more than once but under ten times. This chain connects TRBV7-2 to TRBJ1-5; the D is unclear. This CDR3 has 15 amino acids. From germline, CDR1 is SGHTA and CDR2 FQGNSA. Trimming cost V 2 bases and J 0 bases, with 8 bases left between them. For the CDR3, the DNA is TGTGCCAGCAGCTTAACGCTCTATAGCAATCAGCCCCAGCATTTT. This codes for CASSLTLYSNQPQHF.

V usage is TRBV20-1 and J usage is TRBJ2-7; D possibly uses TRBD1 or TRBD2 (5 bases each). CDR1 DFQATT and CDR2 SNEGSKA come from the germline V gene (reference sequence). The CDR3 consists of 13 residues. V was cut by 4 bases and J by 5 bases, with 15 bases left in between. The CDR3, as DNA: TGCAGTGCTACCGGGACGATCCATGACGAGCAGTACTTC. Translating it yields CSATGTIHDEQYF.

This clonotype has more than one count but fewer than ten. This chain connects TRBV5-1 to TRBJ1-1, with D maybe TRBD1 (6 bases). Germline assignment: CDR1 SGHRS and CDR2 YFSETQ. The V gene lost 4 bases and the J gene lost 3 bases, with 10 bases spanning the gap. CDR3 length equals 13 residues. The CDR3 protein is CASSPGADTEAFF. The CDR3 coding sequence is TGCGCCAGCAGCCCAGGGGCGGACACTGAAGCTTTCTTT.

The chain is built from TRBV10-3 and TRBJ2-7, with 10 bases aligning to TRBD2. CDR1 and CDR2 from the germline V gene are ENHRY and SYGVKD. The CDR3 contains 13 residues. The ends lost 9 bases at V and 3 bases at J; junction bases unmatched: 5. Written as DNA, the CDR3 is TGTGCCATAGGGACTAGCGAAAACTACGAGCAGTACTTC. Amino acids: CAIGTSENYEQYF.

In this sample, this clonotype turned up a few times. The CDR3 loop is CASSLDRYNTIYF. CDR3 nucleotide sequence: TGTGCCAGCAGCTTAGACAGATATAACACCATATATTTT. This sequence joins TRBV11-2 and TRBJ1-3, with D unresolved. The CDR3 consists of 13 residues. The V end was cut by 0 bases, the J end by 7 bases, with 7 bases between. Germline CDR1 reads SGHAT; CDR2 reads FQNNGV.

The genes are TRBV20-1 and TRBJ1-1; D is unresolved. Trimming removed 3 bases from V and 1 base from J, with 15 bases in between. This CDR3 has 15 amino acids. Germline values: CDR1 DFQATT, CDR2 SNEGSKA (reference sequence). The CDR3 region is CSASKRVLPNTEAFF. The DNA for the CDR3 is TGCAGTGCTAGTAAGAGGGTCCTACCGAACACTGAAGCTTTCTTT.

This clonotype was recorded a few times. The chain combines TRBV19 with TRBJ1-4, with D perhaps matching TRBD1 (6 bases). CDR3 length equals 18 residues. The germline V and J ends were trimmed by 6 bases and 0 bases, with 20 bases remaining between them. The germline V gene has CDR1 LNHDA and CDR2 SQIVND (reference sequence). The CDR3 region is CASRSWTETGSTNEKLFF. For the CDR3, the DNA is TGTGCCAGTAGGTCCTGGACAGAAACGGGATCAACTAATGAAAAACTGTTTTTT.

This chain uses TRBV12-3 or TRBV12-4 with TRBJ2-1; 12 bases are a match to TRBD2. V lost 8 bases to trimming and J lost 0 bases; unmatched junction nucleotides: 8. CDR3 size: 17 residues. CDR3 amino acids: CASGGTSGSSSYNEQFF. CDR3 nucleotide sequence: TGTGCCAGCGGCGGGACTAGCGGGTCGAGCTCCTACAATGAGCAGTTCTTC.

The chain uses TRBV29-1 and TRBJ2-3; D is unresolved. This CDR3 has 14 residues. Trimming took 3 bases from V and 2 from J, leaving 12 bases between them. The V gene's germline CDR1 is SQVTM and CDR2 ANQGSEA. CDR3 coding DNA: TGCAGCGTTGATTTGAAGGAGAACACAGATACGCAGTATTTT. The encoded protein is CSVDLKENTDTQYF.

The rearrangement joins TRBV28 to TRBJ2-5; D may be TRBD1 (5 bases). The CDR3 runs to 17 residues. Germline CDR1 reads MDHEN; CDR2 reads SYDVKM. The V end lost 5 bases, the J end lost 3 bases, and 22 bases lay between the germline ends. CDR3 residues: CASSTGRAGWLKETQYF. DNA of the CDR3: TGTGCCAGCAGTACCGGCCGCGCAGGGTGGTTAAAAGAGACCCAGTACTTC.

The V gene is TRBV6-1, the J gene TRBJ1-1; D remains ambiguous. V dropped 3 bases and J dropped 8 bases, with 13 bases sitting between them. Germline loops: CDR1 MNHNS, CDR2 SASEGT. The CDR3 consists of 13 residues. The CDR3 DNA follows: TGTGCCAGCAGTGAGGTGCTGGGGTGGGAAGCTTTCTTT. Its translation is CASSEVLGWEAFF.

The chain has TRBV7-3 and TRBJ2-5; 7 nucleotides align to TRBD1. This CDR3 comprises 14 residues. Germline V gives CDR1 SGHTA, CDR2 FQGTGA. Losses at the gene ends were 3 bases for V and 5 bases for J; bases not matched to a gene: 6. The CDR3 DNA is TGTGCCAGCAGCTTGTCCGGGACAGTGGAGACCCAGTACTTC. Translation: CASSLSGTVETQYF.

The V gene is TRBV28, the J gene TRBJ2-3, with D unresolved. This CDR3 is built from 14 residues. Trimming cost V 5 bases and J 4 bases, with 13 bases left between them. From germline, CDR1 is MDHEN and CDR2 SYDVKM. CDR3 DNA: TGTGCCAGCAGTCCCGTGGGATTTTCAGATACGCAGTATTTT. Translating it yields CASSPVGFSDTQYF.

J is TRBJ2-7 and V is TRBV5-4; 7 bases are shared with TRBD2. The germline gives CDR1 SGHNT, CDR2 YYREEE (reference sequence). CDR3 length equals 13 residues. Germline trimming cut 4 bases from V and 2 bases from J; bases unmatched to any gene: 3. CDR3 protein: CASSVGGTYEQYF. CDR3 in DNA: TGTGCCAGCAGCGTCGGGGGGACCTACGAGCAGTACTTC.

The CDR3 spells CASSPRDRGWNEQFF. The CDR3 bases are TGCGCCAGCAGTCCACGGGACAGGGGGTGGAATGAGCAGTTCTTC. This sequence joins TRBV5-1 and TRBJ2-1; 11 bases agree with TRBD1. With 5 bases clipped from V and 7 bases from J, the junction kept 8 bases outside the gene matches. CDR1 is SGHRS, CDR2 YFSETQ, per germline. The CDR3 loop spans 15 amino acids.

This clonotype was seen a few times. This chain uses TRBV5-1 with TRBJ2-1, with D tentatively TRBD2 (6 bases). V lost 4 bases and J 0 bases, leaving 11 bases between the germline ends. Germline values: CDR1 SGHRS, CDR2 YFSETQ. This CDR3 contains 15 residues. CDR3 in DNA: TGCGCCAGCAGCCCGGGACTCCTCTCCTACAATGAGCAGTTCTTC. Its protein is CASSPGLLSYNEQFF.

This clonotype appeared a few times. This sequence joins TRBV5-1 and TRBJ2-2; D may be TRBD2 (5 bases). The V gene lost 7 bases and the J gene lost 4 bases, with 11 bases spanning the gap. This CDR3 comprises 13 residues. CDR1 SGHRS and CDR2 YFSETQ come from the germline V gene. DNA for the CDR3: TGCGCCAGCGGGGAGCAAGGCACCGGGGAGCTGTTTTTT. Its protein product is CASGEQGTGELFF.